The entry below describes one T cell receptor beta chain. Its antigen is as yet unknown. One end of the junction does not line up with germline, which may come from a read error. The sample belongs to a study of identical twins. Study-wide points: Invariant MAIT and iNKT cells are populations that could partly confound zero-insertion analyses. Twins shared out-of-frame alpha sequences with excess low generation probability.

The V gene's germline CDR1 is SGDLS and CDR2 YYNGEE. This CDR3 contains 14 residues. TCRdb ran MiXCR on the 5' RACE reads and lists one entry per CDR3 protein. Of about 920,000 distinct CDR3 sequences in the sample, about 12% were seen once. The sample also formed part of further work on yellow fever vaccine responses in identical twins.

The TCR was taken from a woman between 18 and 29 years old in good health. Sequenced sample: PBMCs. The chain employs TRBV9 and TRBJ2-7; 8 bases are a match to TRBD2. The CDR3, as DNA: TGTGCCAGCAGGCCGGGACTAGAAACCTACGAGCACTACTTC. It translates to CASRPGLETYEHYF.